The entry that follows covers one T cell receptor (beta chain) sequence. There are a few counts of this clonotype. Its recognized antigen is unknown. Base qualities are not recorded, but no much larger clone differs from it by a single base. The sample is drawn from a study of CD8 T cells in ankylosing spondylitis (dated by TCRdb to the late 2010s). Some background on the complete study: The study set out to find disease-linked TCR variants by profiling T cell receptor beta repertoires in ankylosing spondylitis patients and healthy donors. Samples of peripheral blood were taken, and for ankylosing spondylitis patients, synovial fluid was collected as well. In total, the full study cohort was made up of roughly 110 healthy donors and roughly 27 ankylosing spondylitis patients. Study-wide conclusions, independent of this receptor: Blood from ankylosing spondylitis patients appeared to be characterized by a TCR beta motif made up of several highly homologous amino acid variants. The disease-linked clones had a CD8+ phenotype and were found at relatively low frequencies in peripheral blood. Significant enrichment of the disease-linked clones was reported in matched synovial fluid samples from ankylosing spondylitis patients. Some motif variants were previously reported in synovial fluid and blood of reactive arthritis patients, suggesting common disease-initiation mechanisms.

The V end loses 1 base and the J end loses 2 bases, and a stretch of 18 bases separates them. The CDR3 contains 17 residues, cysteine and phenylalanine counted. The sequence is cut down to CDR3 DNA, 51 bases in frame from base 1. From a lookup of the germline V gene, CDR1 and CDR2 are SGHRS and YFSETQ. These reads were obtained on an Illumina HiSeq 2500. Quantitative 5'-RACE with molecular barcodes was used to prepare TCR beta libraries. Regarding the original processing steps: Disease-linked TCR variants were identified with a new computational method built on a probabilistic model of VDJ rearrangement. The raw public reads went through TCRdb reprocessing: fastp at Q25, MiXCR clone calling, in-frame beta chains kept. Rows matching on CDR3 protein sequence are summarized as one entry with the most common DNA and genes. None of the V and J calls come from the authors' own analysis; TCRdb made them. The sample contains under 200,000 distinct CDR3 sequences, approximately 9.9% of them found a single time. Of the sample, roughly 15% is held by the ten largest clones.

This receptor was obtained from a female donor with ankylosing spondylitis or in good health (not recorded which). The chain employs TRBV5-1 and TRBJ2-5; perhaps TRBD2 is the D gene, with 6 bases matching. Sample: blood, either unsorted or a sorted T cell fraction (not recorded which). The DNA sequence is as follows: TGCGCCAGCAGCTTGTATCACTCTTTCAGCGGGCAAGAGACCCAGTACTTC. It translates to CASSLYHSFSGQETQYF.